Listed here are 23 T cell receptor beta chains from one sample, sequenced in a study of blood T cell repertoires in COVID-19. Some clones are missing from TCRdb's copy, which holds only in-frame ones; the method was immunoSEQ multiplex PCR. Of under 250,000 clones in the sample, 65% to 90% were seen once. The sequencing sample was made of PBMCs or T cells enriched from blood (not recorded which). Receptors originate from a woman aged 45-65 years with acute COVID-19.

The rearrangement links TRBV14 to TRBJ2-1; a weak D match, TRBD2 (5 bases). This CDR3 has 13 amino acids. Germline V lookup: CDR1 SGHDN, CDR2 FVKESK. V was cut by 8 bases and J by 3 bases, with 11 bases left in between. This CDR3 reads CASDSGNYNEQFF. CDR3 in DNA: TGTGCCAGCGATTCCGGGAACTACAATGAGCAGTTCTTC.

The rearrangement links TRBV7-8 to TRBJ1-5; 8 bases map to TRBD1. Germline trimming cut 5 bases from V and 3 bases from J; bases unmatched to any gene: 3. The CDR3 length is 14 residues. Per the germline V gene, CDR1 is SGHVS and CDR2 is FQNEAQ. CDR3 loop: CASSPDRVNQPQHF. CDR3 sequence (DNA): TGTGCCAGCAGCCCGGACAGGGTCAATCAGCCCCAGCATTTT. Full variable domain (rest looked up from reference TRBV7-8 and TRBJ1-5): GAGVSQSPRYKVAKRGQDVALRCDPISGHVSLFWYQQALGQGPEFLTYFQNEAQLDKSGLPSDRFFAERPEGSVSTLKIQRTQQEDSAVYLCASSPDRVNQPQHFGDGTRLSIL.

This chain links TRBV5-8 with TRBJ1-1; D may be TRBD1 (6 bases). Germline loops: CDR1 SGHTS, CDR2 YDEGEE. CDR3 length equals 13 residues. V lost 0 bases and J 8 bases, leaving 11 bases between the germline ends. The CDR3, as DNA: TGTGCCAGCAGCTTGGAGGGACACCCCGAAGCTTTCTTT. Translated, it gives CASSLEGHPEAFF.

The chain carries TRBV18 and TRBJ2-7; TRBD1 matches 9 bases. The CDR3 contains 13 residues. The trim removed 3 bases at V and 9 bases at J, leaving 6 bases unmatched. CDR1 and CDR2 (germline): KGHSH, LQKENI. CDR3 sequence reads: CASSPLGQGGQYF. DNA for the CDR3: TGTGCCAGCTCACCCCTGGGACAGGGCGGGCAGTACTTC.

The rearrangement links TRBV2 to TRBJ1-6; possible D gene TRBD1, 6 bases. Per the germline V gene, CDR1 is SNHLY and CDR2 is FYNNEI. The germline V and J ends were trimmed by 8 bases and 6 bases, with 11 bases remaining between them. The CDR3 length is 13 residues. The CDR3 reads CASHRDVNSPLHF. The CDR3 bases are TGTGCCAGCCACAGGGACGTTAATTCACCCCTCCACTTT.

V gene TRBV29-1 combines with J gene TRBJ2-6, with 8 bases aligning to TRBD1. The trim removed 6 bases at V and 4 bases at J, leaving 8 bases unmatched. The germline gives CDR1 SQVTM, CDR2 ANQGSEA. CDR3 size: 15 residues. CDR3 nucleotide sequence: TGCAGCGTCAGGACAGGGTCGATCGGGGCCAACGTCCTGACTTTC. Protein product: CSVRTGSIGANVLTF.

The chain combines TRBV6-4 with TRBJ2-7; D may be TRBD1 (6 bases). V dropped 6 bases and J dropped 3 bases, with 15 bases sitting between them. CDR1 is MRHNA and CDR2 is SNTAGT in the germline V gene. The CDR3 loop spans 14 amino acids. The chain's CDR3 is CASRSGTSFYEQYF. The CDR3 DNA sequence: TGTGCCAGCAGGTCCGGGACATCTTTCTACGAGCAGTACTTC.

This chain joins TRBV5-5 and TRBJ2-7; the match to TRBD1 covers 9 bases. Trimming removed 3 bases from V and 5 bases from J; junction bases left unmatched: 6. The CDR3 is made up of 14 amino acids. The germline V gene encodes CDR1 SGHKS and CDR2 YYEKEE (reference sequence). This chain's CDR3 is CASSSGQGFHEQYF. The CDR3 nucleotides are TGTGCCAGCAGCTCGGGACAGGGATTCCACGAGCAGTACTTC.

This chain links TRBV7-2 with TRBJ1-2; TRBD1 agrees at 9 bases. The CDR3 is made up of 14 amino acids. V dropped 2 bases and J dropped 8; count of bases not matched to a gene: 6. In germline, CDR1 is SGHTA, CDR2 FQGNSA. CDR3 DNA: TGTGCCAGCAGCTTATTTGGGACAGGGTTCGGCTACACCTTC. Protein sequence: CASSLFGTGFGYTF.

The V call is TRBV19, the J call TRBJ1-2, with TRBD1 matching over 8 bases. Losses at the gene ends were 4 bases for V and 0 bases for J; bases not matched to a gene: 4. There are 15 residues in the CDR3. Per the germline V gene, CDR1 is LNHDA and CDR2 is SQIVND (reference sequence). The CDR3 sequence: CASSRRQGPNYGYTF. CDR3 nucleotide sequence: TGTGCCAGTAGTAGAAGACAGGGGCCTAACTATGGCTACACCTTC.

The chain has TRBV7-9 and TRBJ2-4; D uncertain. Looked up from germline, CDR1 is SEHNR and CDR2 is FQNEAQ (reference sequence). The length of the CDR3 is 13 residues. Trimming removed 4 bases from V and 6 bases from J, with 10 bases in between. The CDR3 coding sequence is TGTGCCAGCAGCTCTGGCATATTAAACATTCAGTACTTC. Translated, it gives CASSSGILNIQYF.

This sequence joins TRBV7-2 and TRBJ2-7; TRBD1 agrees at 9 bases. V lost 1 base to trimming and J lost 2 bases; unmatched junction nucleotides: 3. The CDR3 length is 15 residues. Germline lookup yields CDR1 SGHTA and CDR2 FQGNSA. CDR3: CASSLGRTGAYEQYF. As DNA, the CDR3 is TGTGCCAGCAGCTTAGGGAGGACAGGGGCCTACGAGCAGTACTTC.

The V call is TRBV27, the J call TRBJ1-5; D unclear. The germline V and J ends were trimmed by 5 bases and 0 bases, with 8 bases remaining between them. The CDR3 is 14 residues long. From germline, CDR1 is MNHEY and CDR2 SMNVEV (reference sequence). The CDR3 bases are TGTGCCAGCAGTCTGGGCTATAGCAATCAGCCCCAGCATTTT. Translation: CASSLGYSNQPQHF.

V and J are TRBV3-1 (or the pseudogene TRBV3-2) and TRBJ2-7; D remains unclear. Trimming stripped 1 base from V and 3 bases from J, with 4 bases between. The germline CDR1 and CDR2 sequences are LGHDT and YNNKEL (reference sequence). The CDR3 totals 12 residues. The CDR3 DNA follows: TGTGCCAGCAGCCAAGTTAGCTACGAGCAGTACTTC. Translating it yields CASSQVSYEQYF.

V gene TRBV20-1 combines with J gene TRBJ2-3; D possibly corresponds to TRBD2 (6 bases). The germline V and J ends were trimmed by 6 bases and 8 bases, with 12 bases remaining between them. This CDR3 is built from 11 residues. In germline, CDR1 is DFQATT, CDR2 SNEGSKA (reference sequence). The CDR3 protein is CSALGTLTQYF. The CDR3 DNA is TGCAGTGCCCTAGGGACTCTTACGCAGTATTTT.

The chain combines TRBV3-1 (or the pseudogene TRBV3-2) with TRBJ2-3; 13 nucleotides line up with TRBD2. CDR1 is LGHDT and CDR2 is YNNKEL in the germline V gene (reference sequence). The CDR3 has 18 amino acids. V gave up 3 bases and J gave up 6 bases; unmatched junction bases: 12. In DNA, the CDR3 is TGTGCCAGCAGCCACCCTATCACCGGACTAGCGGGGGCGGATACGCAGTATTTT. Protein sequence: CASSHPITGLAGADTQYF.

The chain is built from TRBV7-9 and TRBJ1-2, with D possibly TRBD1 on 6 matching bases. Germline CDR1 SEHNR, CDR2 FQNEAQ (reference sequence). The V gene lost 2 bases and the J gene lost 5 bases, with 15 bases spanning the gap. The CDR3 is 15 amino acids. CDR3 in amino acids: CASSLSLGASYGYTF. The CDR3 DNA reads TGTGCCAGCAGCTTAAGTTTGGGGGCTTCTTATGGCTACACCTTC.

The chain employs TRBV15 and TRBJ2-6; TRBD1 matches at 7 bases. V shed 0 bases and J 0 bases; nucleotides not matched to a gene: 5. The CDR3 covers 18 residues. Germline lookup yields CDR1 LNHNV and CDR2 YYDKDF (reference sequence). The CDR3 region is CATSRDRQGSSGANVLTF. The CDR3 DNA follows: TGTGCCACCAGCAGAGATAGACAGGGCAGCTCTGGGGCCAACGTCCTGACTTTC.

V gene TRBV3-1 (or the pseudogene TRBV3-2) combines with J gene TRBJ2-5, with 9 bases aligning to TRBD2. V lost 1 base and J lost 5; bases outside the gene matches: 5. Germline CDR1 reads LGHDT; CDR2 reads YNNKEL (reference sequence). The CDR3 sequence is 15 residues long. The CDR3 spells CASSQGGGALETQYF. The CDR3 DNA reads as TGTGCCAGCAGCCAAGGCGGGGGGGCATTGGAGACCCAGTACTTC.

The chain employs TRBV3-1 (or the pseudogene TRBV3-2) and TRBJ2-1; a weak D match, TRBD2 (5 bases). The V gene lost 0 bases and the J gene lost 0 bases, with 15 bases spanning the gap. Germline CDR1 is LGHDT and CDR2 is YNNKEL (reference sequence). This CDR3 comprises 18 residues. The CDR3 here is CASSQDRASNHSYNEQFF. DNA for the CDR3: TGTGCCAGCAGCCAAGATCGGGCTAGCAACCACTCCTACAATGAGCAGTTCTTC.

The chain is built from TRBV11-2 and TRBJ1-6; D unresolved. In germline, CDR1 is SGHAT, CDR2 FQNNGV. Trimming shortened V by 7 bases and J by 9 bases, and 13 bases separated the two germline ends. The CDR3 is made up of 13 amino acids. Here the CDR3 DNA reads TGTGCCAGCACCAACCCCGGTGGTTCACCCCTCCACTTT. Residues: CASTNPGGSPLHF.

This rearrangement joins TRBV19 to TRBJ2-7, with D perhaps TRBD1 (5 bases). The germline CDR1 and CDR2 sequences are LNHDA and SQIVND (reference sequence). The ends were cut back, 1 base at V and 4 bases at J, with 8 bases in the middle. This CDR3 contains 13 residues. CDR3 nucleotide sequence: TGTGCCAGTAGTATAGGGGCAGGGTACGAGCAGTACTTC. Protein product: CASSIGAGYEQYF.

CDR3 sequence (DNA): TGTGCCAGCAGCGGGACACCTAACTATGGCTACACCTTC. This translates into CASSGTPNYGYTF. The chain couples TRBV25-1 to TRBJ1-2, with a tentative D call TRBD1 (6 bases). Germline assignment: CDR1 MGHDK and CDR2 SYGVNS. The CDR3 loop spans 13 amino acids. Trimming left V 6 bases short and J 0 bases short, with 8 bases between.